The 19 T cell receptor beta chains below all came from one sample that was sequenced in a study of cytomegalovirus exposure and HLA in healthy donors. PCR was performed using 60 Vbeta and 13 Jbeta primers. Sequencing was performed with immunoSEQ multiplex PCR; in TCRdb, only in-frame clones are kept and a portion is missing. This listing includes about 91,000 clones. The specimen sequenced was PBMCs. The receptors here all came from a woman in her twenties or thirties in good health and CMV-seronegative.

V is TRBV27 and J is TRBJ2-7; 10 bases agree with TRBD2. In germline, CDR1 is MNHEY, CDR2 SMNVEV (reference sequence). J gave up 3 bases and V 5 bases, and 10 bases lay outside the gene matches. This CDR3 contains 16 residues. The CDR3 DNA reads TGTGCCAGCAGTACGGACGGACTAGCGGTCGGCTACGAGCAGTACTTC. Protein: CASSTDGLAVGYEQYF.

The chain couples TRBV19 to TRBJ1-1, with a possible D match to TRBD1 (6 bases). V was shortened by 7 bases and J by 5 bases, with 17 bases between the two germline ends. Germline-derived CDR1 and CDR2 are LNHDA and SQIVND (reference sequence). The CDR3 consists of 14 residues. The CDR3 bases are TGTGCCAGTAACCCCGCGGGGGGCTCTACTGAAGCTTTCTTT. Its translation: CASNPAGGSTEAFF.

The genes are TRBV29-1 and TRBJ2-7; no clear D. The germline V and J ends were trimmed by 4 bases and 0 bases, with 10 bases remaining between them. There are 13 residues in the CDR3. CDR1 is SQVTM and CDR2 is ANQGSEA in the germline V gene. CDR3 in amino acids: CSVALELSYEQYF. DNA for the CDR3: TGCAGCGTTGCGTTAGAACTCTCCTACGAGCAGTACTTC.

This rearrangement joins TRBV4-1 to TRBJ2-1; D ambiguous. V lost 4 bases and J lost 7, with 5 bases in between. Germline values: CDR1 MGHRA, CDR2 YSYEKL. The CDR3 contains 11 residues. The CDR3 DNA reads TGCGCCAGCAGCCTCAGTAATGAGCAGTTCTTC. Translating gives CASSLSNEQFF.

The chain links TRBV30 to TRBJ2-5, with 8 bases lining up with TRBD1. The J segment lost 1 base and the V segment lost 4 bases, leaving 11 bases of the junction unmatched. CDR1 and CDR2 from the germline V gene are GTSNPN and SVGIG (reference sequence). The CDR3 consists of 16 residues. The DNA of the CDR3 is TGTGCCTGGAACCCCGACAGGGGCTTACCCCAAGAGACCCAGTACTTC. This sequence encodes CAWNPDRGLPQETQYF.

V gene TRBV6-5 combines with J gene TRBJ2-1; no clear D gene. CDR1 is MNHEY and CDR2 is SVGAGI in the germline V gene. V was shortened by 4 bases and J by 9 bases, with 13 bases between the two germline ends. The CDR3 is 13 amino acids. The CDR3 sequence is CASSSSRRGEQFF. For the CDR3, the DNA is TGTGCCAGCAGTTCCTCTAGACGAGGTGAGCAGTTCTTC.

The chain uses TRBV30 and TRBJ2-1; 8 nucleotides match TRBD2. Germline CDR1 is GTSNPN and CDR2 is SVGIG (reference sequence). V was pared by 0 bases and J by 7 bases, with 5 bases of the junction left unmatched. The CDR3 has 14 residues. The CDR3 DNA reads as TGTGCCTGGAGTGTAGGTGGGACTAGTAATGAGCAGTTCTTC. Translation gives CAWSVGGTSNEQFF.

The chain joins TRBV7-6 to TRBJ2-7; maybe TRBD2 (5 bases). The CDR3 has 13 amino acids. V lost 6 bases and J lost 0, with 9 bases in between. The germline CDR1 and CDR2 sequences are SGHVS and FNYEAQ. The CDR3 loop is CASRPGSSYEQYF. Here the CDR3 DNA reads TGTGCCAGCAGACCTGGGAGCTCCTACGAGCAGTACTTC.

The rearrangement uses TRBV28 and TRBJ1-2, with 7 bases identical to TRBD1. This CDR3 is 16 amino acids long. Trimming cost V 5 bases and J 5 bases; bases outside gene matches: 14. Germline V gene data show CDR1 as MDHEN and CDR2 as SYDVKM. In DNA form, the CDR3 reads TGTGCCAGCAGTCCAGGGGGACCCAGGCTGGGGTATGGCTACACCTTC. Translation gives CASSPGGPRLGYGYTF.

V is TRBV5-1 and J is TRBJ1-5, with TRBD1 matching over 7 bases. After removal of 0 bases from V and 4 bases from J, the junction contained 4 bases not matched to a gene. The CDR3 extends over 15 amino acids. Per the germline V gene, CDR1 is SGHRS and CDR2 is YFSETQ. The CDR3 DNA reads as TGCGCCAGCAGCTTGGCCCCAGGGGGAAATCAGCCCCAGCATTTT. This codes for CASSLAPGGNQPQHF.

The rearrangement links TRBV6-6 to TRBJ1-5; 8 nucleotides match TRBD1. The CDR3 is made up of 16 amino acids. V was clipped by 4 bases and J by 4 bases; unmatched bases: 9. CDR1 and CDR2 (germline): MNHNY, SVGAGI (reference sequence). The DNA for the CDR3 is TGTGCCAGCAGTTCCCCGGACAGGGCTAGAAATCAGCCCCAGCATTTT. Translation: CASSSPDRARNQPQHF.

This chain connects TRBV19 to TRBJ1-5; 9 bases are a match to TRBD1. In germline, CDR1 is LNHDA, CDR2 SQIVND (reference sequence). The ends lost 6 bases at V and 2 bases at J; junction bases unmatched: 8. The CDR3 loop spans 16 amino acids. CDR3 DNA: TGTGCCAGTAGACCGACCCGGACAGGGGGCAATCAGCCCCAGCATTTT. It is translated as CASRPTRTGGNQPQHF.

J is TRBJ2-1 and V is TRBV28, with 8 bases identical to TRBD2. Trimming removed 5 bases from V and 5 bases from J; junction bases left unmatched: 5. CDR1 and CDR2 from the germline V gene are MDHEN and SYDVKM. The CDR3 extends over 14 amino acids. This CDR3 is CASSAGGTHNEQFF. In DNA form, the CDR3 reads TGTGCCAGCAGTGCGGGGGGCACCCACAATGAGCAGTTCTTC.

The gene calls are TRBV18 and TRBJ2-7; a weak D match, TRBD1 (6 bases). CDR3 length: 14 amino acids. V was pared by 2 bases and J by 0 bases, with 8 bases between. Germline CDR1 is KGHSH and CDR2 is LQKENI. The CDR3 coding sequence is TGTGCCAGCTCACCAAACAGGGACTCCTACGAGCAGTACTTC. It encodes CASSPNRDSYEQYF.

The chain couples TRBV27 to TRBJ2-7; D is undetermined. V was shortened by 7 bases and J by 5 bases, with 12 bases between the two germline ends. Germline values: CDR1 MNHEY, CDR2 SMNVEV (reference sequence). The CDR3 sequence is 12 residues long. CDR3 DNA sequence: TGTGCCAGCAACCCTACCTCGGACGAGCAGTACTTC. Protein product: CASNPTSDEQYF.

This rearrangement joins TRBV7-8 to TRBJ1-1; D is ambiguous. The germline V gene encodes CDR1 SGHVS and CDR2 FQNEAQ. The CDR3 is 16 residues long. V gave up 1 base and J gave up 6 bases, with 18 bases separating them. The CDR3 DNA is TGTGCCAGCAGCTTAGGGAGGGCCACAAGGGCCTCTGAAGCTTTCTTT. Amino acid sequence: CASSLGRATRASEAFF.

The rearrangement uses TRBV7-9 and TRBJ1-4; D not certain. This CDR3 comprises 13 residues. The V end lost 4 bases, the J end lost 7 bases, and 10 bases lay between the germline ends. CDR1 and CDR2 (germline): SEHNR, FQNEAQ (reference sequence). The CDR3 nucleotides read TGTGCCAGCAGCTGGTCCAGCGGTGAAAAACTGTTTTTT. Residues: CASSWSSGEKLFF.

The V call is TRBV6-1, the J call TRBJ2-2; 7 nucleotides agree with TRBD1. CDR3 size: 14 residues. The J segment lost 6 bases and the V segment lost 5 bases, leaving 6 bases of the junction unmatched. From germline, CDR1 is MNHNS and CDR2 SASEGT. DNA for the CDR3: TGTGCCAGCAGTCCTCAGGGGGAATCCGGGGAGCTGTTTTTT. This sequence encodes CASSPQGESGELFF.

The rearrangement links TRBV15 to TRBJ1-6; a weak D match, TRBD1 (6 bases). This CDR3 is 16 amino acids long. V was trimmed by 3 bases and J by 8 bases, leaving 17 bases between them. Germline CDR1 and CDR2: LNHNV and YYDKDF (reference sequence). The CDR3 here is CATSRAFQGPDSPLHF. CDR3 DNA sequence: TGTGCCACCAGCAGGGCGTTTCAGGGGCCGGATTCACCCCTCCACTTT.